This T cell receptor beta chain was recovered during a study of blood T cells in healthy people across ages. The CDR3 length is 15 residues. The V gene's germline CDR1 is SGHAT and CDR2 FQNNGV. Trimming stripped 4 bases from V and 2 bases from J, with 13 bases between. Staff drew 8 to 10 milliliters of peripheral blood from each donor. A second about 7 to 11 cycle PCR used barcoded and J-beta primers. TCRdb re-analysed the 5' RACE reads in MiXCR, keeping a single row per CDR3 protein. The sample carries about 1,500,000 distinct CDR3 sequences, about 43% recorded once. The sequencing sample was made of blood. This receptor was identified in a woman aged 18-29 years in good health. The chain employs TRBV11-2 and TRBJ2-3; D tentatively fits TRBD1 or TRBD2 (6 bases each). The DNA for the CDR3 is TGTGCCAGCAGCTCGACCAGGGGACTCACAGATACGCAGTATTTT. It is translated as CASSSTRGLTDTQYF.